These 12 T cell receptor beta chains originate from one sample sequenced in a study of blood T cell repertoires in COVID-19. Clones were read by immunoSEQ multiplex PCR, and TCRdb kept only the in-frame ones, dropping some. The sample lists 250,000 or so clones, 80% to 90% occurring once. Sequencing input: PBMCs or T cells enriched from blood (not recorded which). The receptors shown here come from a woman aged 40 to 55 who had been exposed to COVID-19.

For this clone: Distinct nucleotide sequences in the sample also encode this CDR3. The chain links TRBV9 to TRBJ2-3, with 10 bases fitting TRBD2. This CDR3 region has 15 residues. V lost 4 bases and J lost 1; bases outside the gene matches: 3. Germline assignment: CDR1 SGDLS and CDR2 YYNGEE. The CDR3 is CASSTLAGGTDTQYF. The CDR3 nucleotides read TGTGCCAGCAGCACCCTAGCGGGAGGCACAGATACGCAGTATTTT.

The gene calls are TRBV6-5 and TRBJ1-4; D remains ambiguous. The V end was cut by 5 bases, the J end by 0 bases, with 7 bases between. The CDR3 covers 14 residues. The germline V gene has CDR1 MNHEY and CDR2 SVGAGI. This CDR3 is CASSLSPTNEKLFF. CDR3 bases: TGTGCCAGCAGTCTCTCCCCAACTAATGAAAAACTGTTTTTT.

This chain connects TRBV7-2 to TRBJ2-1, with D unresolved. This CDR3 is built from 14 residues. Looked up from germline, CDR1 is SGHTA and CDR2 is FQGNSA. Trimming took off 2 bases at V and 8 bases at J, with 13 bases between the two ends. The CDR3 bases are TGTGCCAGCAGCTTATCCTCCGGGTTATATGAGCAGTTCTTC. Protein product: CASSLSSGLYEQFF.

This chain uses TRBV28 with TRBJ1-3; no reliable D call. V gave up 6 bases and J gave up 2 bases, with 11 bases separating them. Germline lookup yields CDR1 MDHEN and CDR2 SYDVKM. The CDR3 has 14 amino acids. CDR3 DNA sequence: TGTGCCAGCAGACCCGGGTCTCCTGGAAACACCATATATTTT. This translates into CASRPGSPGNTIYF.

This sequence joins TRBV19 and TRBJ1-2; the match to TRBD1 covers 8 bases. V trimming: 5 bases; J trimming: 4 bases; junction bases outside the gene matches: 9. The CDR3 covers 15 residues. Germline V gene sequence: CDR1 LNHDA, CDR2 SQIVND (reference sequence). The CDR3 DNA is TGTGCCAGTAGTGTCGAACAGACAGGGGTCTATGGCTACACCTTC. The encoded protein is CASSVEQTGVYGYTF.

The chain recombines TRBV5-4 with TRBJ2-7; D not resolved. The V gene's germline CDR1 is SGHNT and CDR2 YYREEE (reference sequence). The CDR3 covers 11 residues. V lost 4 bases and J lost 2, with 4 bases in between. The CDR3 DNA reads TGTGCCAGCAGCCGCGCCTACGAGCAGTACTTC. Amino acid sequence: CASSRAYEQYF.

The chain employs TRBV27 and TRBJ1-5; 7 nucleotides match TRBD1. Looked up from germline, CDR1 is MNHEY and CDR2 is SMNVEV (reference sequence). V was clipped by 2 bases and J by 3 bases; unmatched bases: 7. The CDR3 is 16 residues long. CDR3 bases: TGTGCCAGCAGTTTAAGTGCCAGGGGGTCCAATCAGCCCCAGCATTTT. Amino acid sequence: CASSLSARGSNQPQHF.

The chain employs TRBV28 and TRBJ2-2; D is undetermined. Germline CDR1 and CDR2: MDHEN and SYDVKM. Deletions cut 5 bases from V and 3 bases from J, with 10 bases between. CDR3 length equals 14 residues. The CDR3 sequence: CASSPPRDTGELFF. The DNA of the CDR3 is TGTGCCAGCAGTCCCCCTAGAGACACCGGGGAGCTGTTTTTT.

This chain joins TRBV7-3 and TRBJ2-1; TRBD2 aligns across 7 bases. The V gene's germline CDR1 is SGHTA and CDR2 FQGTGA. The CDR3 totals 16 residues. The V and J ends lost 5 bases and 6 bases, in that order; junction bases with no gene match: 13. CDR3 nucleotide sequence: TGTGCCAGCAGCAACCAGCGGGGTCATGCCCCCAATGAGCAGTTCTTC. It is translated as CASSNQRGHAPNEQFF.

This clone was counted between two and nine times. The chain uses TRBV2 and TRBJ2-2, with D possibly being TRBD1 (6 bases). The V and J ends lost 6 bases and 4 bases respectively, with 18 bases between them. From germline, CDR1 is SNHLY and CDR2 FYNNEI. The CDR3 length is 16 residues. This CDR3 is CASREHREFGTGELFF. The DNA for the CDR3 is TGTGCCAGCAGGGAACACAGGGAGTTCGGCACCGGGGAGCTGTTTTTT.

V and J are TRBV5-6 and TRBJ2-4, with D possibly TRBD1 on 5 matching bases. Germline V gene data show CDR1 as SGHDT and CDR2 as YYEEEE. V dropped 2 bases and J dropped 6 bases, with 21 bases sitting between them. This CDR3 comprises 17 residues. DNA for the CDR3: TGTGCCAGCAGCTTTGTTAGGAACCCGGTTGGGGCAAACATTCAGTACTTC. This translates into CASSFVRNPVGANIQYF.

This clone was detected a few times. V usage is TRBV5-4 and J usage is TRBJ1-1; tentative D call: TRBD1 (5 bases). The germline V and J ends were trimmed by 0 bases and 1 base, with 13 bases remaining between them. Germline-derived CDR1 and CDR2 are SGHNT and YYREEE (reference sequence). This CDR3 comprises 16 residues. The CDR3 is CASSLGGGRTNTEAFF. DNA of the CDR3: TGTGCCAGCAGCTTGGGCGGGGGTAGGACGAACACTGAAGCTTTCTTT.